These 30 T cell receptor beta chains came from one sample sequenced in a study of CD8 T cells in Susac syndrome. Random hexamers primed reverse transcription of about 0.5 to 1 ug RNA. From the immunoSEQ multiplex PCR reads, TCRdb called clonotypes with MiXCR, one entry per CDR3 protein. The data contain about 200,000 distinct CDR3 sequences, around 90% of them singletons. Sequencing was done on a sample of CD4+ T cells from PBMCs. The receptor set was obtained from a human donor with Susac syndrome.

The J gene is TRBJ2-6, the V gene TRBV5-1; tentative D call: TRBD2 (6 bases). V was shortened by 4 bases and J by 0 bases, with 14 bases between the two germline ends. The CDR3 is 17 residues long. The germline CDR1 and CDR2 sequences are SGHRS and YFSETQ. CDR3 coding DNA: TGCGCCAGCAGCGAACGTAGCGGCCACTCTGGGGCCAACGTCCTGACTTTC. It specifies CASSERSGHSGANVLTF.

The J gene is TRBJ2-6, the V gene TRBV12-3 or TRBV12-4; the D is unclear. This CDR3 contains 15 residues. The V end was cut by 3 bases, the J end by 0 bases, with 6 bases between. Written as DNA, the CDR3 is TGTGCCAGCAGTTTCAGCAGCTCTGGGGCCAACGTCCTGACTTTC. Translated: CASSFSSSGANVLTF.

The chain recombines TRBV27 with TRBJ2-3, with D uncertain. Trimming removed 1 base from V and 7 bases from J, with 3 bases in between. CDR1 and CDR2 from the germline V gene are MNHEY and SMNVEV (reference sequence). The CDR3 spans 11 residues. The CDR3 nucleotides are TGTGCCAGCAGTTTATATAATACGCAGTATTTT. It codes for CASSLYNTQYF.

The V call is TRBV3-1, the J call TRBJ2-7; 11 nucleotides match TRBD2. The CDR3 loop spans 17 amino acids. V trimming: 4 bases; J trimming: 3 bases; junction bases outside the gene matches: 11. Germline lookup yields CDR1 LGHDT and CDR2 YNNKEL (reference sequence). The CDR3 protein is CASSPKRASGRIYEQYF. CDR3 sequence (DNA): TGTGCCAGCAGCCCGAAGCGGGCTAGCGGGAGGATCTACGAGCAGTACTTC.

This clonotype appeared once. The V gene is TRBV2, the J gene TRBJ1-5; D ambiguous. V was trimmed by 7 bases and J by 0 bases, leaving 13 bases between them. This CDR3 is 15 amino acids long. Germline V CDR1 and CDR2: SNHLY, FYNNEI. DNA of the CDR3: TGTGCCAGCAAACCTAGAAGTAGTAGCAATCAGCCCCAGCATTTT. As protein: CASKPRSSSNQPQHF.

This rearrangement joins TRBV6-5 to TRBJ1-2; possible D gene TRBD1, 6 bases. V dropped 6 bases and J dropped 4 bases, with 12 bases sitting between them. The germline V gene has CDR1 MNHEY and CDR2 SVGAGI. The CDR3 is 13 amino acids. In DNA, the CDR3 is TGTGCCAGCAGCTTCGGGACAACCTATGGCTACACCTTC. Its translation is CASSFGTTYGYTF.

This clonotype was observed once. This chain joins TRBV20-1 and TRBJ2-2; the D is unclear. The CDR3 runs 14 residues. V lost 2 bases and J lost 1, with 8 bases in between. The V gene's germline CDR1 is DFQATT and CDR2 SNEGSKA (reference sequence). The CDR3 DNA sequence: TGCAGTGCTAGACCTCAGCAGAACACCGGGGAGCTGTTTTTT. Encoded protein: CSARPQQNTGELFF.

The gene calls are TRBV20-1 and TRBJ1-2; D call uncertain. The CDR3 has 10 residues. Germline V lookup: CDR1 DFQATT, CDR2 SNEGSKA (reference sequence). V was clipped by 3 bases and J by 8 bases, with 7 bases between them. Here the CDR3 DNA reads TGCAGTGCTAGTGTCGGCGGCTACACCTTC. It encodes CSASVGGYTF.

V gene TRBV11-2 combines with J gene TRBJ2-5; D perhaps matches TRBD2 (6 bases). The CDR3 spans 14 residues. CDR1 and CDR2 from the germline V gene are SGHAT and FQNNGV. The V end was cut by 5 bases, the J end by 4 bases, with 14 bases between. The CDR3 region has the DNA TGTGCCAGCAGCCTGAGACTAGTTTCAGAGACCCAGTACTTC. This translates into CASSLRLVSETQYF.

J is TRBJ2-3 and V is TRBV11-2, with D maybe TRBD1 (5 bases). The CDR3 totals 14 residues. Germline V gene sequence: CDR1 SGHAT, CDR2 FQNNGV. V lost 7 bases to trimming and J lost 4 bases, with 15 bases between them. The CDR3 is CASNSRTISDTQYF. As DNA, the CDR3 is TGTGCCAGCAACTCCCGGACAATTTCAGATACGCAGTATTTT.

The chain joins TRBV14 to TRBJ2-5, with TRBD1 identical over 10 bases. The junction had 11 bases not matched to a gene; V was cut back by 3 bases and J by 4 bases. The CDR3 covers 17 residues. From germline, CDR1 is SGHDN and CDR2 FVKESK. Here the CDR3 DNA reads TGTGCCAGCAGCCATTTTACCGGGACAGGGGATAGAGAGACCCAGTACTTC. Its translation is CASSHFTGTGDRETQYF.

The CDR3 DNA follows: TGCAGTGCTAGAGACGTCGGGGCTAGCGGGAGTATCCACGAGCAGTACTTC. This encodes CSARDVGASGSIHEQYF. The V and J genes are TRBV20-1 and TRBJ2-7, with TRBD2 matching over 10 bases. Germline assignment: CDR1 DFQATT and CDR2 SNEGSKA (reference sequence). The CDR3 covers 17 residues. V was clipped by 0 bases and J by 5 bases; unmatched bases: 13.

This sequence joins TRBV2 and TRBJ2-7; the match to TRBD1 covers 7 bases. Trimming at V came to 7 bases and at J to 6 bases, leaving 6 bases not matched to a gene. Per germline, CDR1 SNHLY and CDR2 FYNNEI. The CDR3 totals 12 residues. Written as DNA, the CDR3 is TGTGCCAGCATGACAGGGATTTTCGAGCAGTACTTC. It codes for CASMTGIFEQYF.

The rearrangement uses TRBV7-3 and TRBJ1-1; no clear D. CDR3 length equals 13 residues. CDR1 SGHTA and CDR2 FQGTGA come from the germline V gene. V was pared by 6 bases and J by 1 base, with 9 bases between. CDR3 sequence reads: CASRSRGNTEAFF. The CDR3, as DNA: TGTGCCAGCAGGTCCCGGGGGAACACTGAAGCTTTCTTT. The variable domain in full, completed from reference TRBV7-3 and TRBJ1-1, reads GAGVSQTPSNKVTEKGKYVELRCDPISGHTALYWYRQSLGQGPEFLIYFQGTGAADDSGLPNDRFFAVRPEGSVSTLKIQRTERGDSAVYLCASRSRGNTEAFFGQGTRLTVV.

The gene calls are TRBV6-5 and TRBJ1-2; maybe TRBD1 (6 bases). The CDR3 length is 12 residues. Germline V gene data show CDR1 as MNHEY and CDR2 as SVGAGI. Deletions cut 10 bases from V and 4 bases from J, with 13 bases between. CDR3 sequence reads: CATRDTVYGYTF. The CDR3 DNA is TGTGCCACCAGGGACACAGTCTATGGCTACACCTTC.

The chain couples TRBV27 to TRBJ2-5; unclear D gene. CDR3 length: 13 residues. Trimming took off 9 bases at V and 0 bases at J, with 11 bases between the two ends. Germline V gene data show CDR1 as MNHEY and CDR2 as SMNVEV (reference sequence). The CDR3 sequence: CASRTTHQETQYF. CDR3 coding DNA: TGTGCCAGTCGAACAACGCACCAAGAGACCCAGTACTTC.

The chain uses TRBV5-1 and TRBJ2-1; 7 bases match TRBD1. This CDR3 region has 14 residues. With 0 bases clipped from V and 8 bases from J, the junction kept 5 bases outside the gene matches. Germline-derived CDR1 and CDR2 are SGHRS and YFSETQ. The CDR3 bases are TGCGCCAGCAGCTTGGAACAGGGGTTCTATGAGCAGTTCTTC. Residues: CASSLEQGFYEQFF.

The chain is built from TRBV7-9 and TRBJ1-4, with a tentative D call TRBD1 (5 bases). Germline V gene lookup returns CDR1 SEHNR and CDR2 FQNEAQ (reference sequence). The CDR3 totals 15 residues. Deletions cut 2 bases from V and 1 base from J, with 8 bases between. The chain's CDR3 is CASSLRGVTNEKLFF. The DNA of the CDR3 is TGTGCCAGCAGCTTAAGGGGCGTAACTAATGAAAAACTGTTTTTT.

The rearrangement links TRBV30 to TRBJ1-6; 9 bases align to TRBD1. CDR3 size: 17 residues. V was clipped by 1 base and J by 2 bases; unmatched bases: 6. Germline lookup yields CDR1 GTSNPN and CDR2 SVGIG (reference sequence). CDR3 DNA sequence: TGTGCCTGGAGTGGGGACAGGGCCTCAACCTATAATTCACCCCTCCACTTT. It translates to CAWSGDRASTYNSPLHF. Supplemented by reference TRBV30 and TRBJ1-6, the full variable domain reads SQTIHQWPATLVQPVGSPLSLECTVEGTSNPNLYWYRQAAGRGLQLLFYSVGIGQISSEVPQNLSASRPQDRQFILSSKKLLLSDSGFYLCAWSGDRASTYNSPLHFGNGTRLTVT.

The rearrangement links TRBV5-1 to TRBJ1-5; D is perhaps TRBD1 (6 bases). Looked up from germline, CDR1 is SGHRS and CDR2 is YFSETQ. V was cut by 5 bases and J by 5 bases, with 17 bases left in between. The CDR3 has 15 residues. CDR3 residues: CASRLGGRLDQPQHF. The CDR3 DNA sequence: TGCGCCAGCAGACTTGGGGGCAGACTAGATCAGCCCCAGCATTTT. Variable domain in full (rest from reference TRBV5-1 and TRBJ1-5): KAGVTQTPRYLIKTRGQQVTLSCSPISGHRSVSWYQQTPGQGLQFLFEYFSETQRNKGNFPGRFSGRQFSNSRSEMNVSTLELGDSALYLCASRLGGRLDQPQHFGDGTRLSIL.

The chain couples TRBV10-1 to TRBJ2-4; perhaps TRBD1 as D (5 bases). Germline-derived CDR1 and CDR2 are WNHNN and SYGVQD (reference sequence). V lost 6 bases, J lost 7 bases, and 16 bases lay in between. There are 14 residues in the CDR3. CDR3 loop: CASRLDLYRNIQYF. The DNA for the CDR3 is TGCGCCAGCAGATTGGATCTGTACAGGAACATTCAGTACTTC.

The chain uses TRBV28 and TRBJ1-1; 8 nucleotides agree with TRBD1. Germline CDR1 is MDHEN and CDR2 is SYDVKM. The J segment lost 5 bases and the V segment lost 7 bases, leaving 9 bases of the junction unmatched. The CDR3 has 14 residues. CDR3 DNA sequence: TGTGCCAGCAAAACCGGACAGGGATGGACTGAAGCTTTCTTT. Its translation is CASKTGQGWTEAFF.

The rearrangement links TRBV27 to TRBJ2-3; weak D call: TRBD2 (6 bases). Trimming left V 5 bases short and J 2 bases short, with 14 bases between. This CDR3 contains 15 residues. CDR1 and CDR2 (germline): MNHEY, SMNVEV (reference sequence). The CDR3 sequence is CASSGASDYTDTQYF. Here the CDR3 DNA reads TGTGCCAGCAGTGGGGCTAGCGACTACACAGATACGCAGTATTTT.

This clonotype occurred once. The rearrangement links TRBV10-3 to TRBJ2-5; TRBD1 might be the D (5 bases). This CDR3 has 16 residues. Per germline, CDR1 ENHRY and CDR2 SYGVKD. Trimming pared 0 bases from V and 1 base from J, leaving 12 bases between. CDR3 nucleotides: TGTGCCATCAGTGAGTCGTTTAGGGGATTCCAAGAGACCCAGTACTTC. This codes for CAISESFRGFQETQYF.

V and J are TRBV18 and TRBJ2-5; D is unclear. Germline V CDR1 and CDR2: KGHSH, LQKENI. The CDR3 is 13 residues long. Trimming left V 2 bases short and J 5 bases short, with 9 bases between. CDR3 residues: CASSPVFGETQYF. The CDR3 nucleotides read TGTGCCAGCTCACCAGTTTTTGGGGAGACCCAGTACTTC.

The CDR3 DNA sequence: TGTGCCACCAGCAGAGGCGGCACGACAAGCGACATTCAGTACTTC. Its translation is CATSRGGTTSDIQYF. The rearrangement joins TRBV15 to TRBJ2-4; D gene ambiguous. The CDR3 runs 15 residues. V lost 1 base, J lost 8 bases, and 15 bases lay in between. Germline CDR1 is LNHNV and CDR2 is YYDKDF (reference sequence). The full variable domain, completed using reference TRBV15 and TRBJ2-4, is DAMVIQNPRYQVTQFGKPVTLSCSQTLNHNVMYWYQQKSSQAPKLLFHYYDKDFNNEADTPDNFQSRRPNTSFCFLDIRSPGLGDTAMYLCATSRGGTTSDIQYFGAGTRLSVL.

The chain couples TRBV6-1 to TRBJ1-6; tentatively, D is TRBD1 (5 bases). This CDR3 has 16 residues. V lost 2 bases, J lost 3 bases, and 11 bases lay in between. CDR1 is MNHNS, CDR2 SASEGT, per germline. The CDR3 DNA reads TGTGCCAGCAGTGAACTGGGGCCAAACTATAATTCACCCCTCCACTTT. It is translated as CASSELGPNYNSPLHF.

V and J are TRBV12-3 or TRBV12-4 and TRBJ2-2; D gene ambiguous. The CDR3 covers 13 residues. Trimming left V 2 bases short and J 0 bases short, with 1 base between. CDR3 nucleotides: TGTGCCAGCAGTTTACCGAACACCGGGGAGCTGTTTTTT. This encodes CASSLPNTGELFF.

The rearrangement uses TRBV3-1 and TRBJ2-2, with 7 positions matching TRBD2. J lost 4 bases, V lost 2 bases, and 7 bases had no gene match. The CDR3 contains 16 residues. Per germline, CDR1 LGHDT and CDR2 YNNKEL (reference sequence). The CDR3 is CASSQRAGVSTGELFF. CDR3 DNA: TGTGCCAGCAGCCAACGGGCGGGGGTGTCCACCGGGGAGCTGTTTTTT.

The V and J genes are TRBV3-1 and TRBJ2-2; D is uncertain. Germline V gene data show CDR1 as LGHDT and CDR2 as YNNKEL (reference sequence). With 0 bases removed from V and 9 bases from J, the gap between germline ends came to 11 bases. The CDR3 has 14 amino acids. The CDR3 DNA follows: TGTGCCAGCAGCCAAGACAGTGTAATAAGGGAGCTGTTTTTT. Encoded protein: CASSQDSVIRELFF.